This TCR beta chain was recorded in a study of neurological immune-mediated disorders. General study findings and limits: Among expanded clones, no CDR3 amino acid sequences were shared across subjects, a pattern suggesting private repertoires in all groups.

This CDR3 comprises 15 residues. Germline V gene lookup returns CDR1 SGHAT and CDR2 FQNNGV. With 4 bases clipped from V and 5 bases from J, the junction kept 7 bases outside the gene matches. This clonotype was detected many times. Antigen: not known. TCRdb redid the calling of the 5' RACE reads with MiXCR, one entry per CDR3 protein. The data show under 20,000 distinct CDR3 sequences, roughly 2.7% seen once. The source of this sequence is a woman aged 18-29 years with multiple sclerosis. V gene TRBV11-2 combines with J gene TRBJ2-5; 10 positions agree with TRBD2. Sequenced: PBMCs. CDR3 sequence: CASSSGGLASETQYF. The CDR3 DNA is TGTGCCAGCAGCTCAGGGGGACTAGCGTCCGAGACCCAGTACTTC.